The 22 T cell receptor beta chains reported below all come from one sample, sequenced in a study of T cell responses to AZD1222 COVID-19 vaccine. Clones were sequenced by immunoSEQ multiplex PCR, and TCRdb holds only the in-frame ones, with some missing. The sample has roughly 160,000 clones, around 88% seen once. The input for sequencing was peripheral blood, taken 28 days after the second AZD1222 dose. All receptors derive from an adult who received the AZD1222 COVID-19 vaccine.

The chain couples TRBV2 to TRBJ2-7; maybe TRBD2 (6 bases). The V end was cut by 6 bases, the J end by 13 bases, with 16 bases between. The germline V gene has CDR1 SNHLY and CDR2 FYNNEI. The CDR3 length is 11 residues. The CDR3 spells CASREGPWGYF. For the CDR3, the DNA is TGTGCCAGCAGGGAGGGACCTTGGGGTTACTTC.

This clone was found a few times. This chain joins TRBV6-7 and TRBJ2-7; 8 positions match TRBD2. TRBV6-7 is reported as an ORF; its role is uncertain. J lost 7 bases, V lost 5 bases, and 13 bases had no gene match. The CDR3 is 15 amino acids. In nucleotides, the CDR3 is TGTGCCAGCAGTCAGTCGGGGGGGCCGTTAGATGAGCAGTACTTC. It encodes CASSQSGGPLDEQYF.

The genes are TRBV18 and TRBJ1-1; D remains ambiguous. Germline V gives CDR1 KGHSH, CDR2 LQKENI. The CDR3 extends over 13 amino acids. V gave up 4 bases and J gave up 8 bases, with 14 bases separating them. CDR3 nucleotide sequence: TGTGCCAGCTCACAGAACGGCGGCATAGAAGCTTTCTTT. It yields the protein CASSQNGGIEAFF.

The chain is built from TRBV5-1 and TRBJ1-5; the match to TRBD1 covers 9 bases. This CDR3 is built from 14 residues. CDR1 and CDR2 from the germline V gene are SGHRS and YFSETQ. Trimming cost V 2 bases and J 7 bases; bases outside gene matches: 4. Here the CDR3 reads CASSLRQGGQPQHF. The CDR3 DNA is TGCGCCAGCAGCTTACGACAGGGGGGGCAGCCCCAGCATTTT.

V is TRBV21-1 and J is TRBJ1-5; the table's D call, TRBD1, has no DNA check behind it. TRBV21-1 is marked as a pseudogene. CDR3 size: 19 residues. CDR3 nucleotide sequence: TGTGCCAGCAGCAAAGCGAGCGACAGGGGGTTGGATAGCAATCAGCCCCAGCATTTT. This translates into CASSKASDRGLDSNQPQHF.

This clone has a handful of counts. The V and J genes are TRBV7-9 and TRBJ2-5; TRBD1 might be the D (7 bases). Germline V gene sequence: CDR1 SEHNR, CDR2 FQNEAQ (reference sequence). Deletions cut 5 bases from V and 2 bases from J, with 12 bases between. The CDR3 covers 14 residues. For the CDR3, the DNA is TGTGCCAGCAGCCGACAGGGAGGTCAAGAGACCCAGTACTTC. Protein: CASSRQGGQETQYF.

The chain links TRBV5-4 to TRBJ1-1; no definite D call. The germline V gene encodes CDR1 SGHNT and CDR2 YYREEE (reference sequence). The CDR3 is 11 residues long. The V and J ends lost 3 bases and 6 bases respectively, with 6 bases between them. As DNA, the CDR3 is TGTGCCAGCAGCTCGTTCTCTGAAGCTTTCTTT. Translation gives CASSSFSEAFF.

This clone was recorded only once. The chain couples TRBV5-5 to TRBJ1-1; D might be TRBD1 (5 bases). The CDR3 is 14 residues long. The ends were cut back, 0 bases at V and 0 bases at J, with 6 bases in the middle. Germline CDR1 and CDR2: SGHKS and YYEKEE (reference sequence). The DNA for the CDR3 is TGTGCCAGCAGCTTGGGACAGATGAACACTGAAGCTTTCTTT. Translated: CASSLGQMNTEAFF.

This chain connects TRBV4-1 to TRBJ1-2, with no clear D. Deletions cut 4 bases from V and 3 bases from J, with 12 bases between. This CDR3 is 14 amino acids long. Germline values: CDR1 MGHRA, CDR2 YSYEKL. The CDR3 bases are TGCGCCAGCAGCCCTAGCCTAAGGGACTATGGCTACACCTTC. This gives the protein CASSPSLRDYGYTF.

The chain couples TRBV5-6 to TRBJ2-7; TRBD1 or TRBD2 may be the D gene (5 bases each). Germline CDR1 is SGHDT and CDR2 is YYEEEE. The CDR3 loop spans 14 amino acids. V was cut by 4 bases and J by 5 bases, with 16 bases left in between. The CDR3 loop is CASSETGTLDEQYF. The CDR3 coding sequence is TGTGCCAGCAGCGAAACCGGGACCTTGGACGAGCAGTACTTC.

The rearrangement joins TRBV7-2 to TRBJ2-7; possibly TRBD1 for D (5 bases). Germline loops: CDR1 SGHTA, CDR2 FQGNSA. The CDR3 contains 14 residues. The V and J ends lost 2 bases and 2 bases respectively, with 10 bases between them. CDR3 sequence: CASSLQGRTYEQYF. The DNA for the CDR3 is TGTGCCAGCAGCTTACAGGGTAGGACCTACGAGCAGTACTTC.

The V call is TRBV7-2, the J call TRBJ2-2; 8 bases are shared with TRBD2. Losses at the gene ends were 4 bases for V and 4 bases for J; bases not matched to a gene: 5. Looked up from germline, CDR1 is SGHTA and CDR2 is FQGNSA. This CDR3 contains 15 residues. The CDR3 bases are TGTGCCAGCAGCTCCTCCGCGGGAGGCACCGGGGAGCTGTTTTTT. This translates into CASSSSAGGTGELFF.

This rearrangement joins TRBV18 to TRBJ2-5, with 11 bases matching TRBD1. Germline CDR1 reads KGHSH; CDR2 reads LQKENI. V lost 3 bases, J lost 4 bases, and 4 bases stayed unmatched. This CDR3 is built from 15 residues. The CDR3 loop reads CASSPTGTGGETQYF. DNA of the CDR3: TGTGCCAGCTCACCGACCGGGACAGGGGGAGAGACCCAGTACTTC.

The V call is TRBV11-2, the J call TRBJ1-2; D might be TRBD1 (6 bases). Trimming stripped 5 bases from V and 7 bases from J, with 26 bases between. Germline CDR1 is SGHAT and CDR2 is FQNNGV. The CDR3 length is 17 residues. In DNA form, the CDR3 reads TGTGCCAGCAGCCGCGTGCGGGGAGGACAGCGTATAAGTGGCTACACCTTC. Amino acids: CASSRVRGGQRISGYTF.

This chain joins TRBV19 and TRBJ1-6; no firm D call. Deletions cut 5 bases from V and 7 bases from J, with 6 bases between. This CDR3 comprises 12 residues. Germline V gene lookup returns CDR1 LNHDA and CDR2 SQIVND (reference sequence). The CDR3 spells CASSERNSPLHF. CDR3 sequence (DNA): TGTGCCAGTAGTGAGAGGAATTCACCCCTCCACTTT.

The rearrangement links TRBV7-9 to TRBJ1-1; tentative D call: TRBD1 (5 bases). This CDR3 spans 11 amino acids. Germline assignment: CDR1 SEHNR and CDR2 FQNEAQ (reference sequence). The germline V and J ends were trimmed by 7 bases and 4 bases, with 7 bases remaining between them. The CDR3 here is CASTQGTEAFF. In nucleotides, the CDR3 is TGTGCCAGCACCCAGGGCACTGAAGCTTTCTTT.

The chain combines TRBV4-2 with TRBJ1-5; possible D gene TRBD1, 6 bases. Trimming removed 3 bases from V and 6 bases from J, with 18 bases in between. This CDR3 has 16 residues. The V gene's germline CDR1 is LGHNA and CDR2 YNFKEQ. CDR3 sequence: CASSHDFRGTGQPQHF. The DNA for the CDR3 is TGTGCCAGCAGCCATGATTTCAGGGGAACAGGTCAGCCCCAGCATTTT.

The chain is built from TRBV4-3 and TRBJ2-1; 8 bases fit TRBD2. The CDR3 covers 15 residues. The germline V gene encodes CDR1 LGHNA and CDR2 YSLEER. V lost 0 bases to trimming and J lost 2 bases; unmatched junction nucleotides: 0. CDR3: CASSQDGGAYNEQFF. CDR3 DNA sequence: TGCGCCAGCAGCCAAGACGGGGGGGCCTACAATGAGCAGTTCTTC.

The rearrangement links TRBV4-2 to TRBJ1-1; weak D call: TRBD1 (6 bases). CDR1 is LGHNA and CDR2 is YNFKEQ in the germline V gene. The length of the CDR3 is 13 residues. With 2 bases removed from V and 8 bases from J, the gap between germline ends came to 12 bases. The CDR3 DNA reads TGTGCCAGCAGCCAAACAGGGAGTCGGGAAGCTTTCTTT. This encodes CASSQTGSREAFF.

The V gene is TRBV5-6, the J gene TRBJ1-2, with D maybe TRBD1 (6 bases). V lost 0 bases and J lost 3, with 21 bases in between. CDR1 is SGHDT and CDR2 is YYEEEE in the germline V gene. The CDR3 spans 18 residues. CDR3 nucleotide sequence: TGTGCCAGCAGCTTGGAAGTCAGGGGCCTTACGAACTACTATGGCTACACCTTC. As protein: CASSLEVRGLTNYYGYTF.

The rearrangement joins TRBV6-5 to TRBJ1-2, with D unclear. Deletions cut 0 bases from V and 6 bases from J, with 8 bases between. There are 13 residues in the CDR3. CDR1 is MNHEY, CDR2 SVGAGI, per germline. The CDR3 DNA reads TGTGCCAGCAGTTACTCGGCGGGCGATGGCTACACCTTC. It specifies CASSYSAGDGYTF.

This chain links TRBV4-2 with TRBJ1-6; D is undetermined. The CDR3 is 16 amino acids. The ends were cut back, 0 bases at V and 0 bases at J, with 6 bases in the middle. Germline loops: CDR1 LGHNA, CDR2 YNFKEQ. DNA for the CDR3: TGTGCCAGCAGCCAAGACAGGAACTCCTATAATTCACCCCTCCACTTT. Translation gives CASSQDRNSYNSPLHF.